Presented here are 3 T cell receptor beta chains from one specimen sequenced in a study of cytomegalovirus exposure and HLA in healthy donors. Only in-frame clones appear in the TCRdb table, and some are missing; sequencing was by immunoSEQ multiplex PCR. The sample contains about 130,000 clones, about nine tenths of which appear only once. Input material: PBMCs. Source of these receptors: a man aged 30 to 39 in good health and CMV-seronegative.

This rearrangement joins TRBV9 to TRBJ2-7, with 9 bases matching TRBD1. CDR1 SGDLS and CDR2 YYNGEE come from the germline V gene. The J segment lost 5 bases and the V segment lost 4 bases, leaving 13 bases of the junction unmatched. The CDR3 spans 16 residues. For the CDR3, the DNA is TGTGCCAGCAGCCCCCCCGGGACAGGGATGTACCACGAGCAGTACTTC. This translates into CASSPPGTGMYHEQYF.

The chain is built from TRBV5-6 and TRBJ1-6; D is uncertain. The CDR3 has 14 amino acids. CDR1 and CDR2 (germline): SGHDT, YYEEEE. V lost 1 base to trimming and J lost 6 bases, with 8 bases between them. As DNA, the CDR3 is TGTGCCAGCAGCTTGATACGGAGTAATTCACCCCTCCACTTT. Its translation: CASSLIRSNSPLHF.

The chain combines TRBV29-1 with TRBJ2-1, with D maybe TRBD2 (5 bases). Per the germline V gene, CDR1 is SQVTM and CDR2 is ANQGSEA. The CDR3 consists of 14 residues. V gave up 2 bases and J gave up 3 bases, with 11 bases separating them. Here the CDR3 reads CSVEKGANYNEQFF. The CDR3 DNA reads TGCAGCGTTGAAAAGGGAGCCAACTACAATGAGCAGTTCTTC.